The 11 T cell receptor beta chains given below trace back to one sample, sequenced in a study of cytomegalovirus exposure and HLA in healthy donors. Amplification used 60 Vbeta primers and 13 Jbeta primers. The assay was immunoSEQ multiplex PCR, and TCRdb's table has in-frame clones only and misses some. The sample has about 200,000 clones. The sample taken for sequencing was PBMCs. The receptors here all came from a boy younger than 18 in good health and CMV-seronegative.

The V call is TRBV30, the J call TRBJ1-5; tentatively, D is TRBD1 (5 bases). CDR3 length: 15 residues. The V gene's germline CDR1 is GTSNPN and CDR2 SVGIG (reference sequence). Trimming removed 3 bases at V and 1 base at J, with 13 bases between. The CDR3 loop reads CAWSPGPRSNQPQHF. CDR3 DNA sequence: TGTGCCTGGAGCCCAGGGCCGAGAAGCAATCAGCCCCAGCATTTT. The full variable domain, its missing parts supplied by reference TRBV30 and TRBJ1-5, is SQTIHQWPATLVQPVGSPLSLECTVEGTSNPNLYWYRQAAGRGLQLLFYSVGIGQISSEVPQNLSASRPQDRQFILSSKKLLLSDSGFYLCAWSPGPRSNQPQHFGDGTRLSIL.

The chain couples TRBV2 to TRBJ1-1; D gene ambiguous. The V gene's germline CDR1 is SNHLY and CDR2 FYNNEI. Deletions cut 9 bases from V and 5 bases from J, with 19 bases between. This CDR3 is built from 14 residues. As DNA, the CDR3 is TGTGCCAGTAGACCCTCGACTATGTGGACTGAAGCTTTCTTT. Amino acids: CASRPSTMWTEAFF.

The CDR3, as DNA: TGTGCCAGCAGCTTAGGGACAGGGTCTGGAAACACCATATATTTT. The encoded protein is CASSLGTGSGNTIYF. The chain links TRBV11-2 to TRBJ1-3, with TRBD1 matching 8 bases. CDR1 and CDR2 (germline): SGHAT, FQNNGV. Germline trimming cut 1 base from V and 1 base from J; bases unmatched to any gene: 0. The CDR3 consists of 15 residues.

The CDR3 region has the DNA TGCGCCAGCAGTTACGGACAGGGCCCCGATACGCAGTATTTT. Amino acid sequence: CASSYGQGPDTQYF. The J gene is TRBJ2-3, the V gene TRBV10-1, with 8 bases that match TRBD1. V lost 5 bases, J lost 6 bases, and 7 bases stayed unmatched. The CDR3 length is 14 residues. CDR1 is WNHNN and CDR2 is SYGVQD in the germline V gene (reference sequence).

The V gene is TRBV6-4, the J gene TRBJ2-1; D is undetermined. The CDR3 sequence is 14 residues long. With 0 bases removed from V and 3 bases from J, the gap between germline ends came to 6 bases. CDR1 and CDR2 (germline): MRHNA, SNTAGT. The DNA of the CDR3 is TGTGCCAGCAGTGACTCGGCTGACTACAATGAGCAGTTCTTC. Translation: CASSDSADYNEQFF.

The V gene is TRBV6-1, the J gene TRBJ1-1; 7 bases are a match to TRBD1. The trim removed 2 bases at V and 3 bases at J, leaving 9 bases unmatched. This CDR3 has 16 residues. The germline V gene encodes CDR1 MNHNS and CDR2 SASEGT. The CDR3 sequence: CASSETDRAGDTEAFF. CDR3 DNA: TGTGCCAGCAGTGAAACCGACAGGGCTGGGGACACTGAAGCTTTCTTT.

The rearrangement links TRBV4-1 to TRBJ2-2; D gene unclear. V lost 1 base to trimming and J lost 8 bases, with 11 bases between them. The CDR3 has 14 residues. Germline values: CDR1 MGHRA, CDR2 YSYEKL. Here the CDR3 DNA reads TGCGCCAGCAGCCAAGGTAGCCAGTTAGGGGAGCTGTTTTTT. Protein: CASSQGSQLGELFF.

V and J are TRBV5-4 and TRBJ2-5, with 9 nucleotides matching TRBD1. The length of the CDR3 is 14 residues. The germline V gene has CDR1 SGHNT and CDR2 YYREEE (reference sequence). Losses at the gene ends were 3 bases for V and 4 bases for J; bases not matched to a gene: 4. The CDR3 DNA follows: TGTGCCAGCAGCTACCGGGACAGGGTAGAGACCCAGTACTTC. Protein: CASSYRDRVETQYF.

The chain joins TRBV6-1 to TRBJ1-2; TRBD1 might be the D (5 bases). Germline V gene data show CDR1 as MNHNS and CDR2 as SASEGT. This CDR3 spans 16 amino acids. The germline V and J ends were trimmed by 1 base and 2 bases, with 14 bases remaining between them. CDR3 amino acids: CASSEGGGGDNYGYTF. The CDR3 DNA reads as TGTGCCAGCAGTGAAGGGGGGGGAGGGGACAACTATGGCTACACCTTC.

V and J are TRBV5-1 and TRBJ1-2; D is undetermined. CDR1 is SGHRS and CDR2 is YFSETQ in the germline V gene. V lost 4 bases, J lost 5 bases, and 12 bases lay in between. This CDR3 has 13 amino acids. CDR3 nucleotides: TGCGCCAGCAGCCTGTTCACAGAATATGGCTACACCTTC. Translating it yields CASSLFTEYGYTF.

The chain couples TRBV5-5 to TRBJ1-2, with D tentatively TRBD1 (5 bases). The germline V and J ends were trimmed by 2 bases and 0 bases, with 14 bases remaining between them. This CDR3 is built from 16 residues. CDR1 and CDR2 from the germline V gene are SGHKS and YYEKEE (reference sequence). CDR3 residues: CASSFRAIGANYGYTF. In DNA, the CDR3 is TGTGCCAGCAGCTTCAGGGCAATCGGAGCTAACTATGGCTACACCTTC.